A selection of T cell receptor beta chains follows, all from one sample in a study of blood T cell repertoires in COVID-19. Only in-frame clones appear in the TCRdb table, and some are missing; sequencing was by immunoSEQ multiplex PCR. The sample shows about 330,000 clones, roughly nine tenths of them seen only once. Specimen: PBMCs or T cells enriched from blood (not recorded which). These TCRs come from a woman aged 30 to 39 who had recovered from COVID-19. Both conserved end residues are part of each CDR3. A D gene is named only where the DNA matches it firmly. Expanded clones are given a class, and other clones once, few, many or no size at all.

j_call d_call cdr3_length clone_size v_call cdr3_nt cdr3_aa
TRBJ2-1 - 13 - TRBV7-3 TGTGCCAGCAGCTGGCGGGGACCCAATGAGCAGTTCTTC CASSWRGPNEQFF
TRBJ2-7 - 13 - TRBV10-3 TGTGCCATCAGCGCAGGGTTGAGCTACGAGCAGTACTTC CAISAGLSYEQYF
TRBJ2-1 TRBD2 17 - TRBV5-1 TGCGCCAGCAGCCTGATTAAAGGACTAGCGGGAGGGGATGAGCAGTTCTTC CASSLIKGLAGGDEQFF
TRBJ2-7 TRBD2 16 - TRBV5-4 TGTGCCAGCAGCTTGGGAGGGACTATGAGCTCCTACGAGCAGTACTTC CASSLGGTMSSYEQYF
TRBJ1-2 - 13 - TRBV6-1 TGTGCCAGCAGTGAAGTACGGGTTTATGGCTACACCTTC CASSEVRVYGYTF
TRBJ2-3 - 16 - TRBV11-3 TGTGCCAGCAGCCGCTCGGTAGGGGTGACCACAGATACGCAGTATTTT CASSRSVGVTTDTQYF
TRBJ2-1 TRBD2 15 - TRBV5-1 TGCGCCAGCAGCTTGGATACTACTAGCGACAATGAGCAGTTCTTC CASSLDTTSDNEQFF
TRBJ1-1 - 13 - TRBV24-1 TGTGCCACCAGTGCTCGGGACTCAGACGAAGCTTTCTTT CATSARDSDEAFF
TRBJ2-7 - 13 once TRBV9 TGTGCCAGCAGCCCAGCAGGGGCTTACGAGCAGTACTTC CASSPAGAYEQYF
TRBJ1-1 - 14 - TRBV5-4 TGTGCCAGCAGCCTCAGGGGCATGAACACTGAAGCTTTCTTT CASSLRGMNTEAFF
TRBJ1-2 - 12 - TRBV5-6 TGTGCCAGCAGCATGAACAGGGATGGCTACACCTTC CASSMNRDGYTF
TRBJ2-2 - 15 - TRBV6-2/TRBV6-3 TGTGCCAGCAGTTACGTTTCCGGTGTCACCGGGGAGCTGTTTTTT CASSYVSGVTGELFF
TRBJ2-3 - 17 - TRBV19 - CASSILAGAGSTDTQYF
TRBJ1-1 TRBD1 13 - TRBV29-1 TGCAGCGGTTACAGGGGGCTTGACACTGAAGCTTTCTTT CSGYRGLDTEAFF
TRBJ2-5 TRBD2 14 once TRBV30 TGTGCCTGCGGGATAGCGGGGAACGAAGAGACCCAGTACTTC CACGIAGNEETQYF
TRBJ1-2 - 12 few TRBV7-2 TGTGCCAGCAGCTTAGGACTCTATGGCTACACCTTC CASSLGLYGYTF
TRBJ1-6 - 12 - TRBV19 TGTGCCAGTAGCTTTACGGGGGTCCCGCTCCACTTT CASSFTGVPLHF
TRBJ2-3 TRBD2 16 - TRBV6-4 TGTGCCAGCAGTGACTCTATAGCGGGAGGCGTTGATACGCAGTATTTT CASSDSIAGGVDTQYF
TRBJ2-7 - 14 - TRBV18 TGTGCCAGCTCACGTGGGACATTGGCCTACGAGCAGTACTTC CASSRGTLAYEQYF
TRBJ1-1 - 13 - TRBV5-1 TGCGCCAGCAGCCTACGAGGGAACACTGAAGCTTTCTTT CASSLRGNTEAFF
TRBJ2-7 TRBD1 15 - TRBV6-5 TGTGCCAGCAGTTACGGTGGGACAGGGGTCTACGAGCAGTACTTC CASSYGGTGVYEQYF
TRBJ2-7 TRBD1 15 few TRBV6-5 TGTGCCAGCAGTTACTCCGGGACAGCAGATGTGGGGCAGTACTTC CASSYSGTADVGQYF
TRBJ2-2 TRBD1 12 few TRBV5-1 TGCGCCAGCAGCTTGGATGGACAGGGGCTGTTTTTT CASSLDGQGLFF
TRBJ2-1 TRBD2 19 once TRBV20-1 TGCAGTGCTAGTCTACTAGCGGGGGGCAGACCAAATTCCTACAATGAGCAGTTCTTC CSASLLAGGRPNSYNEQFF
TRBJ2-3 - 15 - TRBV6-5 TGTGCCAGCAGGTCCGCGGGACTCCGCACAGATACGCAGTATTTT CASRSAGLRTDTQYF
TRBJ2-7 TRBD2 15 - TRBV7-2 TGTGCCAGCAGCTTAGAAGGCGGGGGGGCGTACGAGCAGTACTTC CASSLEGGGAYEQYF
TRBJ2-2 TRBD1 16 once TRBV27 TGTGCCAGCAGTTTGAGACGGACAGGGGTTCCCGGGGAGCTGTTTTTT CASSLRRTGVPGELFF
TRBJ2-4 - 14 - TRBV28 TGTGCCAGCAGTTCAGGGGAGATTGTAAAGGGTCAGTACTTC CASSSGEIVKGQYF
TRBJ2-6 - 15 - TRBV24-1 TGTGCCACCAGTGATTACGGGTCTGGGGCCAACGTCCTGACTTTC CATSDYGSGANVLTF
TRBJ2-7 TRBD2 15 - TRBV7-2 TGTGCCAGCAGCTACCGGGACTACCCTTCCTACGAGCAGTACTTC CASSYRDYPSYEQYF
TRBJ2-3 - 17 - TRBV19 TGTGCCAGTAGTATGGGGGCTAGGCGGGGGATCATGGATACGCAGTATTTT CASSMGARRGIMDTQYF
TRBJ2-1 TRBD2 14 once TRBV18 TGTGCCAGTATTAGCGGGAGGGCCGGCAATGAGCAGTTCTTC CASISGRAGNEQFF
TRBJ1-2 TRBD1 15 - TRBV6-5 TGTGCCAGCGGCCAAGTTAGGGGGCGCTGGAATGGCTACACCTTC CASGQVRGRWNGYTF
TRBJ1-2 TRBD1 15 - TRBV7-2 TGTGCCAGCAGCAATAGACAGGGCCTCGGCTATGGCTACACCTTC CASSNRQGLGYGYTF
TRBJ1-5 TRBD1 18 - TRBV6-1 TGTGCCAGCAGTGATAGATTCCAGGGGGATGTCGGCAATCAGCCCCAGCATTTT CASSDRFQGDVGNQPQHF
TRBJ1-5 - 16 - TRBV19 TGTGCCAGTAGTATTGGGAGGGAGGGCGGCAATCAGCCCCAGCATTTT CASSIGREGGNQPQHF
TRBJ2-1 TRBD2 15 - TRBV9 TGTGCCAGCAGCGTAGAGTCGGGGGGGTACAATGAGCAGTTCTTC CASSVESGGYNEQFF
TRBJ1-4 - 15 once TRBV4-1 TGCGCCAGCAGCCAAAGGGGAATCACTAATGAAAAACTGTTTTTT CASSQRGITNEKLFF
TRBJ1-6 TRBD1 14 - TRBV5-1 TGCGCCAGCAGCTCCGGACAGGGTGGCTCACCCCTCCACTTT CASSSGQGGSPLHF
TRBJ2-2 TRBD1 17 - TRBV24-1 TGTGCCACCAGTGTACGGACAGGGGGCGCGAACACCGGGGAGCTGTTTTTT CATSVRTGGANTGELFF
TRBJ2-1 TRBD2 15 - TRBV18 TGTGCCAGCTCACCGGGTAGCGCCGGGGGGAATGAGCAGTTCTTC CASSPGSAGGNEQFF
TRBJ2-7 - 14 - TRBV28 TGTGCCACCCTAAAACGGGACAATCCCTACGAGCAGTACTTC CATLKRDNPYEQYF
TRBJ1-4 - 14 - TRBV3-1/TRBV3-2 TGTGCCAGCACGGGGAGGGAAGAAAGTGAAAAACTGTTTTTT CASTGREESEKLFF
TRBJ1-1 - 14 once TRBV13 TGTGCCAGCAGCTCTGGAGGTGTGTACACTGAAGCTTTCTTT CASSSGGVYTEAFF
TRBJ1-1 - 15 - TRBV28 TGTGCCAGCAGACCAATAACAGGGAAAAACACTGAAGCTTTCTTT CASRPITGKNTEAFF
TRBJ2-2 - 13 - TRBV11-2 TGTGCCAGCAGCTTCAAGCCGAACGGGGAGCTGTTTTTT CASSFKPNGELFF
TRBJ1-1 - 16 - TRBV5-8 TGTGCCAGCAGCTTGTACGGGGGGACTTCGAACACTGAAGCTTTCTTT CASSLYGGTSNTEAFF
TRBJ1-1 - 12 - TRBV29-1 TGCAGCGTCTCAGGTATGAACACTGAAGCTTTCTTT CSVSGMNTEAFF
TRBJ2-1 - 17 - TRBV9 TGTGCCAGCAGCGTGCACTCTGCCAGACTAGCCTACAATGAGCAGTTCTTC CASSVHSARLAYNEQFF
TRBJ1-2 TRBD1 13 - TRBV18 TGTGCCAGCTCATACGACAGGGACTATGGCTACACCTTC CASSYDRDYGYTF